Listed here are 10 T cell receptor beta chains from one sample, sequenced in a study of preoperative IRX-2 immunotherapy in early breast cancer. Treatment defined: preoperative locoregional IRX-2 cytokine immunotherapy. The assay was immunoSEQ multiplex PCR, and TCRdb's table has in-frame clones only and misses some. Counted here are under 50,000 clones, roughly 80% occurring once; the ten biggest clones make up over 1.3%. The source material was lymph node tissue, sampled after IRX-2 immunotherapy. The receptors stem from a human donor with breast cancer.

The rearrangement joins TRBV6-8 to TRBJ1-3; no clear D gene. The CDR3 sequence is 15 residues long. Germline V CDR1 and CDR2: MNHGY, SAAAGT. The V end was cut by 6 bases, the J end by 3 bases, with 15 bases between. The CDR3 DNA sequence: TGTGCCAGCAGAAGACAATCCGGAGTTGGAAACACCATATATTTT. Translating gives CASRRQSGVGNTIYF.

The V gene is TRBV19, the J gene TRBJ1-2; 10 bases line up with TRBD1. Germline V gene sequence: CDR1 LNHDA, CDR2 SQIVND (reference sequence). The CDR3 consists of 15 residues. V gave up 7 bases and J gave up 7 bases; unmatched junction bases: 12. The CDR3 protein is CASTNRDRGLSGYTF. CDR3 nucleotide sequence: TGTGCCAGTACAAACCGGGACAGGGGACTGTCTGGCTACACCTTC.

The V call is TRBV6-7, the J call TRBJ2-2; 7 nucleotides line up with TRBD2. TRBV6-7 is an ORF, and what it does is uncertain. This CDR3 is built from 15 residues. The ends lost 5 bases at V and 1 base at J; junction bases unmatched: 4. The DNA for the CDR3 is TGTGCCAGCAGTAGGCGGGGGAGGAACACCGGGGAGCTGTTTTTT. Protein: CASSRRGRNTGELFF.

The rearrangement links TRBV18 to TRBJ1-1; D unclear. Germline V gene data show CDR1 as KGHSH and CDR2 as LQKENI. The CDR3 loop spans 15 amino acids. Trimming took off 9 bases at V and 0 bases at J, with 17 bases between the two ends. CDR3 in amino acids: CASSPLTGLNTEAFF. CDR3 sequence (DNA): TGTGCCAGTTCCCCATTGACCGGATTGAACACTGAAGCTTTCTTT.

J is TRBJ1-2 and V is TRBV6-8; D perhaps matches TRBD1 (5 bases). Germline CDR1 is MNHGY and CDR2 is SAAAGT. The CDR3 is 14 amino acids. The V gene lost 7 bases and the J gene lost 6 bases, with 18 bases spanning the gap. CDR3 bases: TGTGCCAGCACCCGGGCGGCGCAGGGACATGGCTACACCTTC. Translated: CASTRAAQGHGYTF.

The V call is TRBV6-8, the J call TRBJ1-2; possible D gene TRBD1, 5 bases. CDR3 length: 14 residues. The germline V and J ends were trimmed by 10 bases and 4 bases, with 19 bases remaining between them. Germline V gene sequence: CDR1 MNHGY, CDR2 SAAAGT. CDR3 loop: CATGDPEGGYGYTF. In nucleotides, the CDR3 is TGTGCCACGGGGGACCCCGAAGGTGGCTATGGCTACACCTTC.

The CDR3, as DNA: TGTGCCAGTAGCCTTGGACTCCTTAACTATGGCTACACCTTC. Translated: CASSLGLLNYGYTF. The chain couples TRBV19 to TRBJ1-2; D gene uncertain. The V end was cut by 6 bases, the J end by 1 base, with 12 bases between. There are 14 residues in the CDR3. Germline V gene sequence: CDR1 LNHDA, CDR2 SQIVND (reference sequence).

This chain links TRBV10-2 with TRBJ1-5; the match to TRBD1 covers 7 bases. The CDR3 sequence is 14 residues long. CDR1 and CDR2 (germline): WSHSY, SAAADI. V lost 6 bases and J lost 5; bases outside the gene matches: 7. CDR3 DNA sequence: TGCGCCAGCAGGGGGGACAGTCTATATCAGCCCCAGCATTTT. Protein product: CASRGDSLYQPQHF.

The J gene is TRBJ2-7, the V gene TRBV14; D is unresolved. CDR1 is SGHDN, CDR2 FVKESK, per germline. The CDR3 is made up of 14 amino acids. The V gene lost 4 bases and the J gene lost 2 bases, with 12 bases spanning the gap. CDR3 in amino acids: CASSPRPSPYEQYF. The CDR3 DNA reads as TGTGCCAGCAGCCCTCGGCCGTCCCCCTACGAGCAGTACTTC.

The chain recombines TRBV25-1 with TRBJ2-5, with no clear D. Trimming removed 5 bases from V and 2 bases from J, with 9 bases in between. This CDR3 has 13 residues. Germline loops: CDR1 MGHDK, CDR2 SYGVNS. Written as DNA, the CDR3 is TGTGCCAGCAGTCCGCCATTACAAGAGACCCAGTACTTC. Its translation is CASSPPLQETQYF.